This passage covers 5 T cell receptor beta chains from one sample sequenced in a study of blood T cell repertoires in COVID-19. Clones were sequenced by immunoSEQ multiplex PCR, and TCRdb holds only the in-frame ones, with some missing. The repertoire holds about 330,000 clones, about 90% seen once, with about 4.7% in the top ten. Sequenced input: PBMCs or T cells enriched from blood (not recorded which). These receptors were collected from a man aged 30 to 39 who had recovered from COVID-19.

V gene TRBV19 combines with J gene TRBJ1-6; 9 nucleotides agree with TRBD1. From germline, CDR1 is LNHDA and CDR2 SQIVND (reference sequence). Germline trimming cut 4 bases from V and 10 bases from J; bases unmatched to any gene: 11. This CDR3 is built from 16 residues. The DNA for the CDR3 is TGTGCCAGTAGTACCTTTCCGGGACAGGGAACCTCACCCCTCCACTTT. Residues: CASSTFPGQGTSPLHF.

Only one count was recorded for this clone. V gene TRBV7-8 combines with J gene TRBJ2-1; maybe TRBD2 (6 bases). V was trimmed by 1 base and J by 9 bases, leaving 13 bases between them. Germline loops: CDR1 SGHVS, CDR2 FQNEAQ. This CDR3 contains 14 residues. The CDR3 DNA reads TGTGCCAGCAGCTTAGGCCGCGGGGTGCCTGAGCAGTTCTTC. Encoded protein: CASSLGRGVPEQFF.

This rearrangement joins TRBV3-1 (or the pseudogene TRBV3-2) to TRBJ1-2; D may be TRBD1 (5 bases). Germline V gene sequence: CDR1 LGHDT, CDR2 YNNKEL (reference sequence). The CDR3 consists of 14 residues. Between the trimmed V and J ends, which lost 0 bases and 8 bases, there was a span of 13 bases. This CDR3 reads CASSQDGARRGYTF. CDR3 DNA sequence: TGTGCCAGCAGCCAAGATGGGGCCCGCCGGGGCTACACCTTC.

The chain joins TRBV11-3 to TRBJ2-1; 9 nucleotides line up with TRBD1. The germline gives CDR1 SGHNT, CDR2 YENEEA. Trimming took 4 bases from V and 4 from J; bases not matched to a gene: 2. This CDR3 contains 14 residues. The CDR3 here is CASSSQGAYNEQFF. CDR3 sequence (DNA): TGTGCCAGCAGCTCACAGGGGGCTTACAATGAGCAGTTCTTC. The full variable domain, in which reference TRBV11-3 and TRBJ2-1 provide the parts outside the CDR3, is EAGVVQSPRYKIIEKKQPVAFWCNPISGHNTLYWYLQNLGQGPELLIRYENEEAVDDSQLPKDRFSAERLKGVDSTLKIQPAELGDSAVYLCASSSQGAYNEQFFGPGTRLTVL.

This clone was observed a few times. V is TRBV18 and J is TRBJ1-5; D unclear. The CDR3 sequence is 13 residues long. Germline V gene sequence: CDR1 KGHSH, CDR2 LQKENI. Trimming cost V 2 bases and J 6 bases, with 8 bases left between them. The CDR3, as DNA: TGTGCCAGCTCACCATCGGAGGGTCAGCCCCAGCATTTT. Its translation: CASSPSEGQPQHF.